Shown below are 16 T cell receptor beta chains from a single sample sequenced in a study of T and B cells in COVID-19 patients. TRB rearrangements were amplified by multiplex PCR with BIOMED2 TRB-A/B primers. One entry per CDR3 protein results from TCRdb running MiXCR on the multiplex PCR reads. This table holds some 780 distinct CDR3 sequences, 21% found once. Each TRB amplification used roughly 250-550 ng of genomic DNA from blood. The sequenced material came from blood. Receptors originate from a human donor with active COVID-19.

The V call is TRBV7-2, the J call TRBJ2-1; D is undetermined. From germline, CDR1 is SGHTA and CDR2 FQGNSA. The CDR3 spans 17 residues. The germline V and J ends were trimmed by 5 bases and 0 bases, with 17 bases remaining between them. The CDR3 region is CASSPRGVTGSYNEQFF. The CDR3 region has the DNA TGTGCCAGCAGCCCTCGCGGCGTAACCGGCTCCTACAATGAGCAGTTCTTC.

In its sample, this clonotype ranks as medium-sized. J is TRBJ2-1 and V is TRBV18; D not resolved. V gave up 0 bases and J gave up 5 bases, with 5 bases separating them. The germline V gene encodes CDR1 KGHSH and CDR2 LQKENI. The CDR3 covers 13 residues. The CDR3 reads CASSPPIHNEQFF. The CDR3 region has the DNA TGTGCCAGCTCACCACCGATTCACAATGAGCAGTTCTTC.

This clonotype was detected a few times. The V and J genes are TRBV9 and TRBJ2-2; 9 positions agree with TRBD1. Germline V gene sequence: CDR1 SGDLS, CDR2 YYNGEE. V gave up 1 base and J gave up 4 bases; unmatched junction bases: 11. CDR3 size: 18 residues. The CDR3 nucleotides are TGTGCCAGCAGCGTAATGGGGTTGGGACAGGGTAGCACCGGGGAGCTGTTTTTT. This translates into CASSVMGLGQGSTGELFF. The full variable domain, rest sourced from reference TRBV9 and TRBJ2-2, is DSGVTQTPKHLITATGQRVTLRCSPRSGDLSVYWYQQSLDQGLQFLIQYYNGEERAKGNILERFSAQQFPDLHSELNLSSLELGDSALYFCASSVMGLGQGSTGELFFGEGSRLTVL.

In this sample, this clonotype is medium-sized. The chain combines TRBV27 with TRBJ2-7; 9 bases agree with TRBD2. The trim removed 4 bases at V and 2 bases at J, leaving 9 bases unmatched. The length of the CDR3 is 16 residues. Looked up from germline, CDR1 is MNHEY and CDR2 is SMNVEV (reference sequence). CDR3 sequence: CASSSIASGAPYEQYF. CDR3 DNA sequence: TGTGCCAGCAGTTCGATCGCTAGCGGGGCACCCTACGAGCAGTACTTC.

By its share, this clonotype is medium-sized. The rearrangement joins TRBV4-2 to TRBJ2-1; D may match TRBD1 or TRBD2 (5 bases each). Trimming removed 1 base from V and 8 bases from J, with 12 bases in between. The CDR3 spans 14 residues. CDR1 and CDR2 from the germline V gene are LGHNA and YNFKEQ. As DNA, the CDR3 is TGTGCCAGCAGCCAAGCGGGGCCAGTCGATGAGCAGTTCTTC. It specifies CASSQAGPVDEQFF.

V gene TRBV9 combines with J gene TRBJ2-7; D call uncertain. The V and J ends lost 7 bases and 0 bases respectively, with 14 bases between them. Germline lookup yields CDR1 SGDLS and CDR2 YYNGEE. This CDR3 spans 14 amino acids. Here the CDR3 DNA reads TGTGCCAGCTTGAGGAAAGTTTACTCCTACGAGCAGTACTTC. Its protein product is CASLRKVYSYEQYF.

V usage is TRBV20-1 and J usage is TRBJ2-7; tentatively, D is TRBD1 (6 bases). The CDR3 consists of 14 residues. V lost 2 bases, J lost 5 bases, and 16 bases lay in between. The V gene's germline CDR1 is DFQATT and CDR2 SNEGSKA (reference sequence). The CDR3 sequence: CSARSTQGSHEQYF. The CDR3 DNA reads as TGCAGTGCTAGAAGTACGCAGGGGTCCCACGAGCAGTACTTC.

By sample fraction, this clonotype is medium-sized. The CDR3 reads CASSPPGLEPQHF. Written as DNA, the CDR3 is TGTGCCAGCTCACCACCGGGGTTAGAGCCCCAGCATTTT. V is TRBV18 and J is TRBJ1-5; no reliable D call. Germline V CDR1 and CDR2: KGHSH, LQKENI. V lost 0 bases to trimming and J lost 8 bases, with 8 bases between them. The CDR3 runs 13 residues.

This clonotype was counted between two and nine times. The chain links TRBV4-3 to TRBJ1-3; no clear D gene. Germline CDR1 is LGHNA and CDR2 is YSLEER. This CDR3 contains 15 residues. Trimming stripped 0 bases from V and 4 bases from J, with 10 bases between. The CDR3, as DNA: TGCGCCAGCAGCCAAGATGACGGCAGAGGAAACACCATATATTTT. Amino acid sequence: CASSQDDGRGNTIYF.

The chain joins TRBV7-9 to TRBJ1-5, with 7 bases identical to TRBD1. CDR3 length: 14 amino acids. V trimming: 5 bases; J trimming: 5 bases; junction bases outside the gene matches: 6. Looked up from germline, CDR1 is SEHNR and CDR2 is FQNEAQ (reference sequence). CDR3 nucleotide sequence: TGTGCCAGCAGCCCATCCGGGACAGATCAGCCCCAGCATTTT. It specifies CASSPSGTDQPQHF.

This clonotype is medium-sized (0.01 to 0.1%) in the sample. This chain links TRBV5-4 with TRBJ2-5; no firm D call. Deletions cut 3 bases from V and 6 bases from J, with 12 bases between. Germline lookup yields CDR1 SGHNT and CDR2 YYREEE (reference sequence). The CDR3 loop spans 13 amino acids. The CDR3 region is CASSSYLRKTQYF. For the CDR3, the DNA is TGTGCCAGCAGCTCTTACTTGCGAAAGACCCAGTACTTC.

The sample holds one count of this clonotype. The chain combines TRBV28 with TRBJ2-1, with a weak D call TRBD2 (6 bases). Trimming pared 7 bases from V and 7 bases from J, leaving 20 bases between. The CDR3 length is 15 residues. Germline values: CDR1 MDHEN, CDR2 SYDVKM. The CDR3 loop reads CASTPLGSGGNEQFF. CDR3 DNA sequence: TGTGCCAGCACCCCTCTGGGGTCTGGGGGGAATGAGCAGTTCTTC.

The chain joins TRBV19 to TRBJ2-1, with D possibly being TRBD1 (5 bases). The CDR3 totals 14 residues. Germline V CDR1 and CDR2: LNHDA, SQIVND (reference sequence). V was pared by 8 bases and J by 10 bases, with 21 bases between. The CDR3 sequence: CASQGRVDEREQFF. The DNA for the CDR3 is TGTGCCAGTCAGGGCCGTGTGGATGAGAGGGAGCAGTTCTTC.

This clonotype was counted at least ten times. The J gene is TRBJ2-7, the V gene TRBV6-2 or TRBV6-3, with 9 bases fitting TRBD1. V lost 6 bases to trimming and J lost 2 bases; unmatched junction nucleotides: 11. The length of the CDR3 is 16 residues. In germline, CDR1 is MNHEY, CDR2 SVGEGT. CDR3 coding DNA: TGTGCCAGCAGCCTACAAGCTGGACAGGGGCCCTACGAGCAGTACTTC. Translated: CASSLQAGQGPYEQYF.

By proportion, this clonotype is medium-sized. V usage is TRBV6-5 and J usage is TRBJ2-1, with TRBD1 as a possible D gene (5 bases). Germline values: CDR1 MNHEY, CDR2 SVGAGI. The CDR3 loop spans 16 amino acids. The V end was cut by 5 bases, the J end by 5 bases, with 19 bases between. The CDR3 nucleotides read TGTGCCAGCAGTCCCGCGTCAGACAGAGTCCACAATGAGCAGTTCTTC. Protein: CASSPASDRVHNEQFF.

This clonotype is medium-sized in the sample. The chain has TRBV5-5 and TRBJ1-2, with TRBD1 identical over 11 bases. CDR1 SGHKS and CDR2 YYEKEE come from the germline V gene (reference sequence). The CDR3 sequence is 15 residues long. J lost 4 bases, V lost 4 bases, and 6 bases had no gene match. This CDR3 is CASSGQGATVYGYTF. Written as DNA, the CDR3 is TGTGCCAGCAGCGGACAGGGGGCGACTGTCTATGGCTACACCTTC.